Below are 16 T cell receptor beta chains sequenced from a single sample in a study of neurological immune-mediated disorders (dated by TCRdb to between 2018 and 2021). Library preparation used 5' RACE. TCRdb names Illumina HiSeq 2500 as the instrument used. TCRdb reprocessed the public reads (quality trimming at Q25 with fastp, clone calling with MiXCR) and kept in-frame beta chains. Each entry merges the rows of one CDR3 protein and shows their most common DNA and genes. The sample table shows about 36,000 distinct CDR3 sequences, and 9% to 12% are seen once. The top ten clones comprise approximately 6.9% of the sample. Material for sequencing was PBMCs. These receptors originate from a woman between 25 and 40 years old with HTLV-1-associated myelopathy (HAM/TSP).

This clonotype appeared many times. The V and J genes are TRBV5-5 and TRBJ1-2; a possible D gene is TRBD1 (5 bases). The germline CDR1 and CDR2 sequences are SGHKS and YYEKEE (reference sequence). The CDR3 is 13 amino acids. Trimming shortened V by 0 bases and J by 4 bases, and 7 bases separated the two germline ends. The CDR3 protein is CASSLEGSYGYTF. The CDR3 nucleotides read TGTGCCAGCAGCTTGGAGGGGTCCTATGGCTACACCTTC.

This clonotype was seen repeatedly, ten times or more. V is TRBV7-2 and J is TRBJ2-7; D ambiguous. From germline, CDR1 is SGHTA and CDR2 FQGNSA. The CDR3 runs 13 residues. V was clipped by 1 base and J by 4 bases, with 8 bases between them. CDR3 sequence reads: CASSLVARYEQYF. CDR3 DNA: TGTGCCAGCAGCTTAGTCGCGAGGTACGAGCAGTACTTC.

This clonotype was detected ten times or more. The chain employs TRBV20-1 and TRBJ2-7; TRBD2 might be the D (5 bases). The germline V gene has CDR1 DFQATT and CDR2 SNEGSKA (reference sequence). Trimming stripped 6 bases from V and 0 bases from J, with 15 bases between. This CDR3 contains 14 residues. The CDR3: CSASPGMGSYEQYF. The CDR3, as DNA: TGCAGTGCCAGCCCGGGGATGGGCTCCTACGAGCAGTACTTC.

Ten or more counts support this clonotype. This chain connects TRBV7-3 to TRBJ2-3; D remains ambiguous. CDR1 is SGHTA, CDR2 FQGTGA, per germline. V was shortened by 4 bases and J by 4 bases, with 6 bases between the two germline ends. The CDR3 spans 12 residues. The CDR3 spells CASSSGSDTQYF. DNA of the CDR3: TGTGCCAGCAGCTCCGGCTCAGATACGCAGTATTTT.

The table lists this clonotype with many counts. The chain uses TRBV20-1 and TRBJ1-1, with 8 bases aligning to TRBD1. This CDR3 region has 12 residues. Germline V gene sequence: CDR1 DFQATT, CDR2 SNEGSKA (reference sequence). CDR3 sequence (DNA): TGCAGGGGGGACAGGCTGAACACTGAAGCTTTCTTT. Protein product: CRGDRLNTEAFF.

This clonotype was found many times. This chain links TRBV12-3 or TRBV12-4 with TRBJ1-1; no reliable D call. There are 13 residues in the CDR3. Trimming pared 4 bases from V and 6 bases from J, leaving 12 bases between. CDR3 coding DNA: TGTGCCAGCAGTTCCCGCCGAACGGCTGAAGCTTTCTTT. Its protein product is CASSSRRTAEAFF.

The sample holds many counts of this clonotype. The chain is built from TRBV20-1 and TRBJ2-4, with 9 nucleotides matching TRBD1. Germline V gives CDR1 DFQATT, CDR2 SNEGSKA (reference sequence). J lost 4 bases, V lost 4 bases, and 5 bases had no gene match. This CDR3 has 14 residues. The CDR3 here is CSATRDRVKNIQYF. As DNA, the CDR3 is TGCAGTGCTACCAGGGACAGGGTGAAAAACATTCAGTACTTC.

This clonotype was picked up many times. This rearrangement joins TRBV5-1 to TRBJ1-4; 7 bases map to TRBD1. Germline CDR1 SGHRS, CDR2 YFSETQ. The J segment lost 7 bases and the V segment lost 6 bases, leaving 12 bases of the junction unmatched. The CDR3 totals 15 residues. This CDR3 is CASTPTGVITEKLFF. CDR3 in DNA: TGCGCCAGCACCCCAACAGGGGTCATTACTGAAAAACTGTTTTTT.

This clonotype appeared a few times. This chain uses TRBV10-2 with TRBJ1-2; D possibly corresponds to TRBD1 (5 bases). With 8 bases removed from V and 6 bases from J, the gap between germline ends came to 19 bases. Germline CDR1 reads WSHSY; CDR2 reads SAAADI. The CDR3 has 14 residues. CDR3 bases: TGCGCCAGCGCCTCCGGGGGGAGAGTAGATGGCTACACCTTC. This codes for CASASGGRVDGYTF.

This clonotype has a count of ten or more. This chain links TRBV5-1 with TRBJ1-6; D unresolved. Trimming took off 0 bases at V and 8 bases at J, with 12 bases between the two ends. The CDR3 runs 15 residues. Looked up from germline, CDR1 is SGHRS and CDR2 is YFSETQ. The CDR3 DNA reads as TGCGCCAGCAGCTTGGTTCCGGGGATGGATTCACCCCTCCACTTT. It is translated as CASSLVPGMDSPLHF. The full variable domain, its missing parts supplied by reference TRBV5-1 and TRBJ1-6, is KAGVTQTPRYLIKTRGQQVTLSCSPISGHRSVSWYQQTPGQGLQFLFEYFSETQRNKGNFPGRFSGRQFSNSRSEMNVSTLELGDSALYLCASSLVPGMDSPLHFGNGTRLTVT.

This clonotype has just one count. This chain links TRBV12-3 or TRBV12-4 with TRBJ2-3; D perhaps matches TRBD2 (6 bases). The CDR3 has 14 amino acids. The ends were cut back, 5 bases at V and 10 bases at J, with 19 bases in the middle. The CDR3 DNA is TGTGCCAGCAGTCTCACGTGGGGCGGGGATGCGCAGTATTTT. This translates into CASSLTWGGDAQYF.

This clonotype appeared many times. The CDR3 region has the DNA TGTGCCAGCAGCTTAGAGGGGCTCAGCACTGGAAACACCATATATTTT. It codes for CASSLEGLSTGNTIYF. J is TRBJ1-3 and V is TRBV13; possible D gene TRBD1, 5 bases. The V gene lost 1 base and the J gene lost 2 bases, with 12 bases spanning the gap. Germline V gene sequence: CDR1 PRHDT, CDR2 FYEKMQ (reference sequence). CDR3 length equals 16 residues.

This clonotype was seen ten or more times. A much larger clonotype is one base distant, so this may be a read error. This chain connects TRBV3-1 to TRBJ2-7, with D perhaps given as TRBD1 or TRBD2 (5 bases each). CDR3 length equals 17 residues. CDR1 is LGHDT and CDR2 is YNNKEL in the germline V gene (reference sequence). CDR3 sequence (DNA): TGTGGCAGCAGCCAGGGAACGGGACGCCTAAGCTCCTACGAGCAGTACTTC. Translating gives CGSSQGTGRLSSYEQYF.

This clonotype occurred once. It is unclear where the CDR3 begins or ends on the DNA, so no DNA is shown, and the CDR3 is as TCRdb lists it. The gene calls are TRBV7-3 and TRBJ1-1. The CDR3 region is 19 residues in length, termini included. CDR1 SGHTA and CDR2 FQGTGA come from the germline V gene. The CDR3 reads CASSFYICSARGVSAEAFF.

This clonotype was observed many times. V gene TRBV15 combines with J gene TRBJ1-4; no clear D. This CDR3 region has 12 residues. The V end was cut by 8 bases, the J end by 7 bases, with 11 bases between. Germline CDR1 reads LNHNV; CDR2 reads YYDKDF (reference sequence). The DNA of the CDR3 is TGTGCCACCTCCGGGTCGGGTGAAAAACTGTTTTTT. Protein: CATSGSGEKLFF.

In its sample, this clonotype was seen many times. This chain uses TRBV6-5 with TRBJ2-1; tentative D call: TRBD1 (6 bases). The CDR3 length is 13 residues. V lost 5 bases and J 15 bases, leaving 20 bases between the germline ends. The V gene's germline CDR1 is MNHEY and CDR2 SVGAGI. The chain's CDR3 is CASSTTGFGILFF. The CDR3 DNA reads TGTGCCAGCAGTACCACAGGGTTCGGGATTCTGTTCTTC.